The 3 T cell receptor beta chains listed next were all sequenced from one sample in a study of T cells after yellow fever vaccination. A single record per CDR3 protein comes from TCRdb applying MiXCR to the 5' RACE reads. Here the sample spans a few hundred thousand distinct CDR3 sequences, roughly 3.9% being singletons. The sample consisted of PBMCs, taken 5 days after the yellow fever booster vaccination. These TCRs come from a man aged 18 to 29 who received the YFV17D yellow fever vaccine.

This clonotype was detected ten times or more. The DNA of the CDR3 is TGTGCCAGCAGTTACGCCGACAGGGGGGATGGCTACACCTTC. Translating it yields CASSYADRGDGYTF. V is TRBV6-6 and J is TRBJ1-2; TRBD1 agrees at 9 bases. Germline V gene data show CDR1 as MNHNY and CDR2 as SVGAGI (reference sequence). J lost 6 bases, V lost 2 bases, and 4 bases had no gene match. The CDR3 covers 14 residues.

This clonotype is a singleton in its sample. V is TRBV19 and J is TRBJ1-2; 7 positions agree with TRBD1. The V gene's germline CDR1 is LNHDA and CDR2 SQIVND (reference sequence). Trimming removed 1 base from V and 8 bases from J; junction bases left unmatched: 4. The CDR3 spans 13 residues. The CDR3 spells CASSIGAGGGYTF. DNA of the CDR3: TGTGCCAGTAGTATAGGAGCAGGGGGAGGCTACACCTTC.

This chain links TRBV7-9 with TRBJ1-1, with TRBD1 matching 7 bases. Trimming took 3 bases from V and 4 from J; bases not matched to a gene: 8. CDR3 length: 15 residues. Germline V gene lookup returns CDR1 SEHNR and CDR2 FQNEAQ (reference sequence). The CDR3 sequence: CASSFKQGKGTEAFF. DNA for the CDR3: TGTGCCAGCAGCTTCAAACAGGGGAAGGGCACTGAAGCTTTCTTT.